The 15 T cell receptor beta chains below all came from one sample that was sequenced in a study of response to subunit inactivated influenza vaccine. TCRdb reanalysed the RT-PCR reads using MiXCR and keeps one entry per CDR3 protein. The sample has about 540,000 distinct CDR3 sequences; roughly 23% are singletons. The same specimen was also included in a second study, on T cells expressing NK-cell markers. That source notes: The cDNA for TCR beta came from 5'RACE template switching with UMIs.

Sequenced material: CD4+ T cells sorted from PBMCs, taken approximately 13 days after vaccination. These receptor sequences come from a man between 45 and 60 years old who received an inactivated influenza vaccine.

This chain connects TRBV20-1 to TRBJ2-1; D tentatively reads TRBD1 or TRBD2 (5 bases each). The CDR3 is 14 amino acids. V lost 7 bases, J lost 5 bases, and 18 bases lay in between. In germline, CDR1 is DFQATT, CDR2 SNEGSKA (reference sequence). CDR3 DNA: TGCAGTGTTCGATCCGGGACCCATAACAATGAGCAGTTCTTC. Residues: CSVRSGTHNNEQFF.

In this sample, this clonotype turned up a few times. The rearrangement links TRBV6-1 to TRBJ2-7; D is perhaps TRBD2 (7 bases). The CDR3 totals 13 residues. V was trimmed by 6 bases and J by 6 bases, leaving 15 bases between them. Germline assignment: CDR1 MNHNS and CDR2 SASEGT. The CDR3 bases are TGTGCCAGCAGACTCACAGGGAGGGGCGAGCAGTACTTC. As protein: CASRLTGRGEQYF.

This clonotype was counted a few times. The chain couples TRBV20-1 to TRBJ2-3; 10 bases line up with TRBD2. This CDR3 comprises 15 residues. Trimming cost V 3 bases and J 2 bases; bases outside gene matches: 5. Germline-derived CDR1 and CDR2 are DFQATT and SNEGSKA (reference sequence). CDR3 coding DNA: TGCAGTGCTAGCCAAACTAGCGGGGACACAGATACGCAGTATTTT. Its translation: CSASQTSGDTDTQYF.

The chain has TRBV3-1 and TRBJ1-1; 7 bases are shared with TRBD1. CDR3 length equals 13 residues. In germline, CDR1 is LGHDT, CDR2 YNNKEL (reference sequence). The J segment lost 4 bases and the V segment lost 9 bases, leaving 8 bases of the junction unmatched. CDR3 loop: CASTSGQSTEAFF. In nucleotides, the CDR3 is TGTGCCAGTACCTCGGGACAGAGCACTGAAGCTTTCTTT.

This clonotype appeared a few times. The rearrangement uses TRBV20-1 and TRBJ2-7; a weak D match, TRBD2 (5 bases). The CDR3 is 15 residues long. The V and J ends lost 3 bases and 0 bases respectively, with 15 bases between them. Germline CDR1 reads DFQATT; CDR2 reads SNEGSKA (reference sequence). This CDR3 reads CSASSPRRDSYEQYF. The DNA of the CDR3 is TGCAGTGCTAGCTCCCCTCGTCGGGACTCCTACGAGCAGTACTTC.

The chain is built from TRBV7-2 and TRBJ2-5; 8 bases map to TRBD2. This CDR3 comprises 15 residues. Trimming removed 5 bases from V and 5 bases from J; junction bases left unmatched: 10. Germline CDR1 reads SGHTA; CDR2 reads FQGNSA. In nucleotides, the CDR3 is TGTGCCAGCAGCACCGGGACTAGAGCTCGGGAGACCCAGTACTTC. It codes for CASSTGTRARETQYF.

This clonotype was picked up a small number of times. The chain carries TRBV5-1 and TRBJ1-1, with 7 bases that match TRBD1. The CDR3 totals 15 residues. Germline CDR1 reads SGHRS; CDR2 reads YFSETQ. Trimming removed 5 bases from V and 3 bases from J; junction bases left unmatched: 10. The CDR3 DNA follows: TGCGCCAGCAGAAAGAGACAGGGTTCCGACACTGAAGCTTTCTTT. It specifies CASRKRQGSDTEAFF.

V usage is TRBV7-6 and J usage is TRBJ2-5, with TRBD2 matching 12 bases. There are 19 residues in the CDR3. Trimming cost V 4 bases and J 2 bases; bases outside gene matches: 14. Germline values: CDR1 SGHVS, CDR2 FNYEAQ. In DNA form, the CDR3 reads TGTGCCAGCAGCTCCCGAATCCTAGCGGGGGGGCGACCGCAAGAGACCCAGTACTTC. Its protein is CASSSRILAGGRPQETQYF. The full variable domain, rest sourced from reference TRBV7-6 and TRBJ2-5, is GAGVSQSPRYKVTKRGQDVALRCDPISGHVSLYWYRQALGQGPEFLTYFNYEAQQDKSGLPNDRFSAERPEGSISTLTIQRTEQRDSAMYRCASSSRILAGGRPQETQYFGPGTRLLVL.

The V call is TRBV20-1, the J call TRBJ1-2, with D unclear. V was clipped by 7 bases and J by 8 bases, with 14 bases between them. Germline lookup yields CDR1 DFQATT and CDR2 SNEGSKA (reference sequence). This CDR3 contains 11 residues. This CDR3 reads CSVPGMGGYTF. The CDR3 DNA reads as TGCAGTGTTCCGGGTATGGGGGGCTACACCTTC.

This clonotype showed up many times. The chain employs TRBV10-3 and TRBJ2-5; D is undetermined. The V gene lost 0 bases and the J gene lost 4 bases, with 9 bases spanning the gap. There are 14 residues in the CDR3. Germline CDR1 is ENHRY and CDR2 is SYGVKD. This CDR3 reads CAISESVPGETQYF. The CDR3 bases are TGTGCCATCAGTGAGTCGGTCCCAGGAGAGACCCAGTACTTC.

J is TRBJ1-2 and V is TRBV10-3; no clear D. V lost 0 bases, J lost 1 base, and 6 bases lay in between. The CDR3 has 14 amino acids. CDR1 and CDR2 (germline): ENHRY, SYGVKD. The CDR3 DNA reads TGTGCCATCAGTGAGTCGGCCATTAACTATGGCTACACCTTC. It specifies CAISESAINYGYTF.

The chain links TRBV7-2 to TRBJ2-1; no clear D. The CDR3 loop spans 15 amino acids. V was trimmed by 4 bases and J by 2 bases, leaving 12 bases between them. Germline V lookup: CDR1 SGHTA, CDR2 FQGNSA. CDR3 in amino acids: CASSSPGPPYNEQFF. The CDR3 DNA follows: TGTGCCAGCAGCTCTCCGGGTCCCCCCTACAATGAGCAGTTCTTC.

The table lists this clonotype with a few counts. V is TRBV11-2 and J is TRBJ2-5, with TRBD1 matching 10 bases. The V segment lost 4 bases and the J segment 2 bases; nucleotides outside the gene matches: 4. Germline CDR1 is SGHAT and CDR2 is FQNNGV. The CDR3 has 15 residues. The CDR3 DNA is TGTGCCAGCAGCTCTGTGGACAGGGGGCAAGAGACCCAGTACTTC. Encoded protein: CASSSVDRGQETQYF.

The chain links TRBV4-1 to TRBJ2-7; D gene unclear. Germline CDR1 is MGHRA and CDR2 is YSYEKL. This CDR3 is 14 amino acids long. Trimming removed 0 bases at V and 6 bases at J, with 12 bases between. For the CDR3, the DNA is TGCGCCAGCAGCCAAGATCTTGCGCCTCTCGAGCAGTACTTC. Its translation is CASSQDLAPLEQYF.

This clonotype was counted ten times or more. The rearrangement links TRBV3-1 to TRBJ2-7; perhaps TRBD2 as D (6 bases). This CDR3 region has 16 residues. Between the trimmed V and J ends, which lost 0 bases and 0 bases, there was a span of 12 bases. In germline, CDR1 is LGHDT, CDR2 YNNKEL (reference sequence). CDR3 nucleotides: TGTGCCAGCAGCCAAGATCCCTGGAGGGACTCCTACGAGCAGTACTTC. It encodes CASSQDPWRDSYEQYF.